A selection of T cell receptor beta chains follows, all from one sample in a study of shared clonotypes between healthy human individuals. TCRdb's copy holds only in-frame clones and misses some; the assay was immunoSEQ multiplex PCR. The sample consists of around 2,000,000 clones, about 93% of them appearing once. The material sequenced was naive CD8+ T cells from PBMCs. These receptors all stem from a man between 18 and 35 years old in good health. Some clones in this sample may be carry-over from other donors' samples. Both conserved end residues are part of each CDR3. A D gene is named only where the DNA matches it firmly. The size of a clone is reported for some rows only, either as once, few or many, or as a class for expanded clones.

d_call j_call v_call clone_size cdr3_aa cdr3_nt
TRBD1 TRBJ1-4 TRBV19 NA CASSIVGTGYSPNEKLFF TGTGCCAGTAGTATAGTCGGGACAGGCTATTCTCCTAATGAAAAACTGTTTTTT
NA TRBJ1-2 TRBV5-6 NA CASSLGSRSLPYYGYTF TGTGCCAGCAGCTTGGGTTCTAGGTCGCTCCCTTACTATGGCTACACCTTC
NA TRBJ2-7 TRBV30 NA CAWSVTRGLEQYF TGTGCCTGGAGTGTAACGCGGGGACTTGAGCAGTACTTC
TRBD1 TRBJ2-7 TRBV27 NA CASSPAPGQGPYEQYF TGTGCCAGCAGCCCCGCCCCGGGACAGGGTCCCTACGAGCAGTACTTC
NA TRBJ1-2 TRBV9 NA CASSTPPGIYGYTF TGTGCCAGCAGCACTCCCCCGGGAATCTATGGCTACACCTTC
NA TRBJ2-5 TRBV5-1 NA CASSFREVGETQYF TGCGCCAGCAGCTTCAGGGAGGTGGGGGAGACCCAGTACTTC
TRBD2 TRBJ2-3 TRBV4-3 NA CASSQSVAGVFADTQYF TGCGCCAGCAGCCAATCCGTAGCGGGAGTTTTTGCAGATACGCAGTATTTT
NA TRBJ2-1 TRBV4-1 NA CASSRTSHEQFF TGCGCCAGCAGCCGAACTAGCCATGAGCAGTTCTTC
NA TRBJ1-2 TRBV27 NA CASSWRVGYGYTF TGTGCCAGCAGCTGGAGGGTTGGCTATGGCTACACCTTC
TRBD1 TRBJ2-2 TRBV11-2 once CASSLDTRDRGEEDTGELFF TGTGCCAGCAGCTTAGACACCCGGGACAGGGGGGAGGAGGACACCGGGGAGCTGTTTTTT
NA TRBJ2-3 TRBV11-2 once CASSLNFRGLSDTQYF TGTGCCAGCAGCTTAAATTTCAGGGGTCTATCGGATACGCAGTATTTT
TRBD1 TRBJ1-3 TRBV9 NA CASSPLQGFLDTIYF TGTGCCAGCAGCCCATTACAGGGGTTTTTGGACACCATATATTTT
NA TRBJ2-5 TRBV27 NA CATTHQETQYF TGTGCCACCACCCACCAAGAGACCCAGTACTTC
TRBD2 TRBJ2-7 TRBV4-2 NA CASSQPMTSGVFSYEQYF TGTGCCAGCAGCCAACCGATGACTAGCGGTGTGTTCTCCTACGAGCAGTACTTC
NA TRBJ2-7 TRBV30 NA CAWNRGTDEQYF TGTGCCTGGAACCGGGGGACGGACGAGCAGTACTTC
NA TRBJ2-2 TRBV6-6 once CASSYSRSFTGELFF TGTGCCAGCAGTTACTCTCGGAGTTTTACCGGGGAGCTGTTTTTT
NA TRBJ2-2 TRBV28 NA CASSFAGVGEQRNTGELFF TGTGCCAGCAGTTTTGCGGGCGTCGGGGAGCAAAGGAACACCGGGGAGCTGTTTTTT
TRBD2 TRBJ2-5 TRBV2 NA CASSGETSGIVSEETQYF TGTGCCAGCAGTGGAGAAACTAGCGGGATTGTGTCGGAAGAGACCCAGTACTTC
TRBD1 TRBJ1-4 TRBV7-9 NA CASTYSRGQGNEKLFF TGTGCCAGCACCTACTCCCGGGGACAGGGGAATGAAAAACTGTTTTTT
NA TRBJ1-1 TRBV4-1 NA CASSQELVARSTEAFF TGCGCCAGCAGCCAAGAGTTAGTAGCACGGAGTACTGAAGCTTTCTTT
NA TRBJ1-2 TRBV19 NA CASSPLVGLEVYGYTF TGTGCCAGTAGCCCCTTGGTCGGATTAGAGGTCTATGGCTACACCTTC
TRBD2 TRBJ2-7 TRBV9 NA CASSVGAGGPYEQYF TGTGCCAGCAGCGTAGGTGCGGGAGGACCCTACGAGCAGTACTTC
NA TRBJ2-3 TRBV30 once CAWSLTEVVLADTQYF TGTGCCTGGAGTCTTACCGAGGTTGTATTGGCAGATACGCAGTATTTT
NA TRBJ2-2 TRBV7-2 NA CASSFSRGRELFF TGTGCCAGCAGCTTCTCTAGGGGCCGGGAGCTGTTTTTT
NA TRBJ2-7 TRBV28 NA CASSFSSEEEQYF TGTGCCAGCAGTTTTTCGTCTGAGGAGGAGCAGTACTTC
NA TRBJ1-1 TRBV19 NA CASSPKRMTIGTEAFF TGTGCCAGTAGTCCTAAAAGGATGACAATAGGGACTGAAGCTTTCTTT
TRBD1 TRBJ2-7 TRBV4-2 NA CASSPLGQAYEQYF TGTGCCAGCAGCCCCTTGGGACAGGCCTACGAGCAGTACTTC
NA TRBJ1-5 TRBV19 few CASSIEEGRQPQHF TGTGCCAGTAGTATTGAAGAGGGGCGGCAGCCCCAGCATTTT
NA TRBJ1-1 TRBV6-1 NA CAIGRANTEAFF TGTGCCATCGGACGGGCGAACACTGAAGCTTTCTTT
NA TRBJ2-7 TRBV19 NA CASSIATFSYEQYF TGTGCCAGTAGTATAGCCACTTTCTCCTACGAGCAGTACTTC
TRBD1 TRBJ1-2 TRBV28 NA CASITDRGLNYGYTF TGTGCCAGTATAACTGACAGGGGGCTTAACTATGGCTACACCTTC
NA TRBJ1-1 TRBV28 NA CASSQPGSHTEAFF TGTGCCAGCAGTCAACCCGGGTCCCACACTGAAGCTTTCTTT
NA TRBJ2-1 TRBV19 NA CASSATRSLGSVYNEQFF TGTGCCAGTAGTGCCACCCGCTCGCTCGGGAGCGTATACAATGAGCAGTTCTTC